These 14 T cell receptor beta chains share one sample of origin, sequenced in a study of regulatory and conventional T cells in RAG deficiency. Conventional CD4+ T cells were sorted from blood as CD25-low CD127-high cells. The data were produced by immunoSEQ multiplex PCR, yet TCRdb's version contains in-frame clones alone and is incomplete. The table lists 34,000 or so clones, about 78% of them singletons. These same data were also listed under a study on regulatory T cells. In that study: Primers: 52 TRBV forward and 13 TRBJ reverse.

Sequencing used CD4+ effector T cells sorted from blood. The receptor source for this set is a human donor in good health.

The gene calls are TRBV6-1 and TRBJ2-3; D unresolved. The V and J ends lost 6 bases and 2 bases respectively, with 9 bases between them. Germline-derived CDR1 and CDR2 are MNHNS and SASEGT. This CDR3 has 13 amino acids. In nucleotides, the CDR3 is TGTGCCAGCAGGGACCCCAACACAGATACGCAGTATTTT. This sequence encodes CASRDPNTDTQYF.

The CDR3 DNA reads as TGTGCCATCAGTGTCAGTGGGTCCAATTCACCCCTCCACTTT. Amino acid sequence: CAISVSGSNSPLHF. The chain joins TRBV10-3 to TRBJ1-6; D is uncertain. Trimming removed 4 bases from V and 7 bases from J, with 11 bases in between. CDR1 is ENHRY and CDR2 is SYGVKD in the germline V gene. The CDR3 spans 14 residues.

This sequence joins TRBV4-1 and TRBJ1-5; no definite D call. The CDR3 loop spans 15 amino acids. V lost 1 base and J 3 bases, leaving 10 bases between the germline ends. Germline-derived CDR1 and CDR2 are MGHRA and YSYEKL. DNA of the CDR3: TGCGCCAGCAGCCAAGTAGTGGTGGTCAATCAGCCCCAGCATTTT. Residues: CASSQVVVVNQPQHF.

This chain links TRBV5-4 with TRBJ2-5, with TRBD2 matching over 8 bases. The CDR3 is 16 residues long. V was pared by 4 bases and J by 5 bases, with 13 bases of the junction left unmatched. From germline, CDR1 is SGHNT and CDR2 YYREEE (reference sequence). The CDR3 DNA sequence: TGTGCCAGCAGCCGTTCGACTAGCGCCGGGGGGGAGACCCAGTACTTC. Protein sequence: CASSRSTSAGGETQYF.

This clone was observed a handful of times. This CDR3 is CASRKGQSNTGELFF. CDR3 in DNA: TGTGCCAGCAGGAAGGGACAATCTAACACCGGGGAGCTGTTTTTT. This chain connects TRBV27 to TRBJ2-2; D is possibly TRBD1 (6 bases). The V and J ends lost 6 bases and 2 bases respectively, with 13 bases between them. In germline, CDR1 is MNHEY, CDR2 SMNVEV (reference sequence). The CDR3 extends over 15 amino acids.

The V gene is TRBV18, the J gene TRBJ1-4; D is possibly TRBD1 (5 bases). This CDR3 contains 15 residues. Between the trimmed V and J ends, which lost 0 bases and 6 bases, there was a span of 11 bases. Per the germline V gene, CDR1 is KGHSH and CDR2 is LQKENI. CDR3 sequence: CASSPPQGEHEKLFF. The CDR3 nucleotides read TGTGCCAGCTCACCACCGCAAGGGGAGCATGAAAAACTGTTTTTT.

J is TRBJ2-7 and V is TRBV5-1; D might be TRBD1 (5 bases). This CDR3 has 14 amino acids. CDR1 is SGHRS, CDR2 YFSETQ, per germline. V lost 3 bases and J lost 1, with 11 bases in between. CDR3 in DNA: TGCGCCAGCAGCTCCCAGGGTACGTCCTACGAGCAGTACTTC. It codes for CASSSQGTSYEQYF.

V gene TRBV7-8 combines with J gene TRBJ1-6; 10 bases are a match to TRBD1. CDR1 and CDR2 (germline): SGHVS, FQNEAQ. This CDR3 has 15 amino acids. Losses at the gene ends were 3 bases for V and 9 bases for J; bases not matched to a gene: 5. CDR3 in DNA: TGTGCCAGCAGCTTCCAGACAGGGGGCTCTTCACCCCTCCACTTT. It specifies CASSFQTGGSSPLHF.

V and J are TRBV7-9 and TRBJ1-4, with D unclear. The V end lost 10 bases, the J end lost 0 bases, and 15 bases lay between the germline ends. Germline V lookup: CDR1 SEHNR, CDR2 FQNEAQ (reference sequence). The CDR3 loop spans 15 amino acids. For the CDR3, the DNA is TGTGCCACCCGGACCCCCTCAGCAACTAATGAAAAACTGTTTTTT. Its protein is CATRTPSATNEKLFF.

The rearrangement uses TRBV5-1 and TRBJ2-3; 8 bases fit TRBD2. Germline V CDR1 and CDR2: SGHRS, YFSETQ. The trim removed 3 bases at V and 2 bases at J, leaving 11 bases unmatched. CDR3 length: 17 residues. The CDR3, as DNA: TGCGCCAGCAGCTCACTCGTGGATAGCGGGGCCACAGATACGCAGTATTTT. This sequence encodes CASSSLVDSGATDTQYF.

V is TRBV6-1 and J is TRBJ1-2, with D possibly TRBD1 on 5 matching bases. The CDR3 is made up of 13 amino acids. Germline CDR1 and CDR2: MNHNS and SASEGT. The ends were cut back, 3 bases at V and 5 bases at J, with 10 bases in the middle. Here the CDR3 reads CASSDREGYGYTF. The DNA of the CDR3 is TGTGCCAGCAGTGATCGGGAGGGGTATGGCTACACCTTC.

V gene TRBV9 combines with J gene TRBJ2-2, with D hard to call. The germline V gene encodes CDR1 SGDLS and CDR2 YYNGEE. V shed 0 bases and J shed 0 bases, with 15 bases lying between them. CDR3 size: 18 residues. DNA for the CDR3: TGTGCCAGCAGCGTAGCTTTGGCTCACGGACCGAACACCGGGGAGCTGTTTTTT. Protein: CASSVALAHGPNTGELFF.

This clone appeared a single time. V gene TRBV6-5 combines with J gene TRBJ1-2, with D uncertain. V lost 5 bases to trimming and J lost 3 bases, with 10 bases between them. The germline V gene encodes CDR1 MNHEY and CDR2 SVGAGI. The CDR3 has 13 residues. CDR3 sequence (DNA): TGTGCCAGCAGTATCTCACGGGACTATGGCTACACCTTC. Residues: CASSISRDYGYTF.

The gene calls are TRBV27 and TRBJ1-2, with D perhaps TRBD1 (6 bases). CDR1 is MNHEY, CDR2 SMNVEV, per germline (reference sequence). Trimming shortened V by 8 bases and J by 2 bases, and 15 bases separated the two germline ends. The CDR3 consists of 14 residues. DNA for the CDR3: TGTGCCAGCTCATGGGGGGGCCTAAACTATGGCTACACCTTC. Residues: CASSWGGLNYGYTF.